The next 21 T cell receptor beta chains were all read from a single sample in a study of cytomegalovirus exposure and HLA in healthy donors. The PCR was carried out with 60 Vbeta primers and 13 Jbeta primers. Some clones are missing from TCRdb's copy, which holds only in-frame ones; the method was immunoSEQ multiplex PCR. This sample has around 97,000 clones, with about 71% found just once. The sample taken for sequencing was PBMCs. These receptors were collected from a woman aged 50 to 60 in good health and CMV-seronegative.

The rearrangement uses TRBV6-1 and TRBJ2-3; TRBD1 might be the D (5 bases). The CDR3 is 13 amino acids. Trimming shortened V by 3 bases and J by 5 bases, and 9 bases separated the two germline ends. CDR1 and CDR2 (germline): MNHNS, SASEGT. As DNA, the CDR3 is TGTGCCAGCAGTGAGACAGTAGTAGATACGCAGTATTTT. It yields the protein CASSETVVDTQYF.

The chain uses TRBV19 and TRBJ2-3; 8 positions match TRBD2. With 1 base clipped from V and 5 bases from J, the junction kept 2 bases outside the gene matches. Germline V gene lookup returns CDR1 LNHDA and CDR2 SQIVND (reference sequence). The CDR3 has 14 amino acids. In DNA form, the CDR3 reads TGTGCCAGTAGTATAGGGCTAGCGGGAGATACGCAGTATTTT. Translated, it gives CASSIGLAGDTQYF.

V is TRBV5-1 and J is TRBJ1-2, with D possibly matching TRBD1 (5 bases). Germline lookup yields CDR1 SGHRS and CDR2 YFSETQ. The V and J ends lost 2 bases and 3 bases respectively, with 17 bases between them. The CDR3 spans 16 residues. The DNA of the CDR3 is TGCGCCAGCAGCTTTCAGGGTCCTCCCCGGGACTATGGCTACACCTTC. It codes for CASSFQGPPRDYGYTF.

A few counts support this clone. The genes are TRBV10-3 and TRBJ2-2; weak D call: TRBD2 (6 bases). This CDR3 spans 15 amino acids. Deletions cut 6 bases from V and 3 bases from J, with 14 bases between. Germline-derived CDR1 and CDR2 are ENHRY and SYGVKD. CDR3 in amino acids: CAIRFGGWDTGELFF. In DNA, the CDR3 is TGTGCCATCAGGTTCGGGGGATGGGACACCGGGGAGCTGTTTTTT.

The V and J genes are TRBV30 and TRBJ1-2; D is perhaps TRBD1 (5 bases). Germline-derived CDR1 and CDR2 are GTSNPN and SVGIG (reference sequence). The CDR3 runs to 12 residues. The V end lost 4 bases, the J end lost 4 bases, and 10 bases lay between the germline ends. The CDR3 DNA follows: TGTGCCTGGACGCAGGGTACCTATGGCTACACCTTC. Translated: CAWTQGTYGYTF.

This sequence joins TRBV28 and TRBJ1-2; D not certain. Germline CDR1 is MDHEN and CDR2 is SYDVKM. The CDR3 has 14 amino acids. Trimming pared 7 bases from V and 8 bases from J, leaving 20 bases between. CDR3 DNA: TGTGCCAGCAATATGCTCATGGTCGGGAGGGGCTACACCTTC. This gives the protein CASNMLMVGRGYTF.

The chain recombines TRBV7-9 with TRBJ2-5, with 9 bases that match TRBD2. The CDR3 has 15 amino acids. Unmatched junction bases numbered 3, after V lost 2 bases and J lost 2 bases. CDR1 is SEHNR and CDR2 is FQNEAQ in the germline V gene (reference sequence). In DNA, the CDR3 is TGTGCCAGCAGCTTAAGCGGGGGGATACAAGAGACCCAGTACTTC. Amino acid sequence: CASSLSGGIQETQYF.

CDR3: CASSLARLGQTGSYEQYF. CDR3 nucleotides: TGTGCCAGCAGCTTAGCGAGATTGGGACAAACTGGCTCCTACGAGCAGTACTTC. This chain joins TRBV7-9 and TRBJ2-7, with D maybe TRBD1 (6 bases). This CDR3 is built from 18 residues. The V end was cut by 0 bases, the J end by 0 bases, with 18 bases between. Per germline, CDR1 SEHNR and CDR2 FQNEAQ (reference sequence).

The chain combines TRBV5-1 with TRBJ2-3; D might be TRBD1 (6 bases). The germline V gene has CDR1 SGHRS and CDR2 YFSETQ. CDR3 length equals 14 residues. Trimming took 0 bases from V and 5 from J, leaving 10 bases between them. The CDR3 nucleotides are TGCGCCAGCAGCTTGGATACAGGGAAAGATACGCAGTATTTT. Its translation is CASSLDTGKDTQYF. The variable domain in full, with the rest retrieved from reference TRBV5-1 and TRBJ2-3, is KAGVTQTPRYLIKTRGQQVTLSCSPISGHRSVSWYQQTPGQGLQFLFEYFSETQRNKGNFPGRFSGRQFSNSRSEMNVSTLELGDSALYLCASSLDTGKDTQYFGPGTRLTVL.

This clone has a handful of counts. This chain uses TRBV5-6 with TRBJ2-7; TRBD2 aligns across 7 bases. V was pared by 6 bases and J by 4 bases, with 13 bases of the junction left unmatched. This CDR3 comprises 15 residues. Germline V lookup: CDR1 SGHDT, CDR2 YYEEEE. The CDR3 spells CASTHSGLAVYEQYF. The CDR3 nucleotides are TGTGCCAGCACCCACTCGGGGCTAGCGGTATACGAGCAGTACTTC.

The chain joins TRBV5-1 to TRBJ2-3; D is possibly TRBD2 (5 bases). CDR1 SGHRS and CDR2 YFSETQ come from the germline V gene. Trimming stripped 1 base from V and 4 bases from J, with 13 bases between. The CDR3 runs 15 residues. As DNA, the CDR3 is TGCGCCAGCAGCTTGAGAGGGTTCTGGGCAGATACGCAGTATTTT. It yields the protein CASSLRGFWADTQYF.

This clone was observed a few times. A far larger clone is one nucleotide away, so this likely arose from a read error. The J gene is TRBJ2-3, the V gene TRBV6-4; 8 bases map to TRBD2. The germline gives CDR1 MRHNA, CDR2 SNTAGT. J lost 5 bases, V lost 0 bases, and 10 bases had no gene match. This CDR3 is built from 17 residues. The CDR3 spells CASSDSPSSGGRDTQYF. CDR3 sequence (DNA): TGTGCCAGCAGTGACTCCCCGTCATCGGGGGGGAGAGATACGCAGTATTTT.

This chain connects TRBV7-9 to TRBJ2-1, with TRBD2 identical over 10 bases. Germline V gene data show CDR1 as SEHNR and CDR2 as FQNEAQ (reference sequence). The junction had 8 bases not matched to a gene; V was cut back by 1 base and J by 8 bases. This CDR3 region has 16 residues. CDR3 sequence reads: CASSLGASGGWDEQFF. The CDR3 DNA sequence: TGTGCCAGCAGCTTAGGCGCTAGCGGGGGTTGGGATGAGCAGTTCTTC.

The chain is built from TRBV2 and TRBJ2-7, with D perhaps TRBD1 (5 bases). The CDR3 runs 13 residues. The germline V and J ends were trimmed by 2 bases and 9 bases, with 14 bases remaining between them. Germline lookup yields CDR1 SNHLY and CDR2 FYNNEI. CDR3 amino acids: CASSESGLGRQYF. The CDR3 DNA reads TGTGCCAGCAGTGAATCAGGGCTAGGCCGGCAGTACTTC.

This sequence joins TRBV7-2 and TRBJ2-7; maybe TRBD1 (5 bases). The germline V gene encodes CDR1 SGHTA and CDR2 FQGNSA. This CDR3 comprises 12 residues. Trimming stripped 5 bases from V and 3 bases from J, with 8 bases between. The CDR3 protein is CASSLDIYEQYF. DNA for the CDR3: TGTGCCAGCAGCCTGGACATCTACGAGCAGTACTTC.

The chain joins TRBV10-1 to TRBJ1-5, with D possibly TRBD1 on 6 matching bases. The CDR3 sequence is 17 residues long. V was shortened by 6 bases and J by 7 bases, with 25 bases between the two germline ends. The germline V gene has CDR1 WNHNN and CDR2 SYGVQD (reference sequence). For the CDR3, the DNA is TGCGCCAGCAGCGCTCCCCTTAAGGGGGTTAATGAACAGCCCCAGCATTTT. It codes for CASSAPLKGVNEQPQHF.

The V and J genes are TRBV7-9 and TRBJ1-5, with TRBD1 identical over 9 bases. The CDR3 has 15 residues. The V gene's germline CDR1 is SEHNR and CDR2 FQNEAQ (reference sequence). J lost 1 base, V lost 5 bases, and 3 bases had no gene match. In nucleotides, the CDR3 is TGTGCCAGCAGCCTCGGACAGGGGAGCAATCAGCCCCAGCATTTT. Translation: CASSLGQGSNQPQHF.

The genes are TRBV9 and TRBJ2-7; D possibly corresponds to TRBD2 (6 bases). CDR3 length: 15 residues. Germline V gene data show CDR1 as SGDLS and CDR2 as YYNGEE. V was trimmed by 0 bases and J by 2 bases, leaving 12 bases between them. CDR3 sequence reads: CASSVASGGAYEQYF. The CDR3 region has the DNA TGTGCCAGCAGCGTAGCTTCGGGCGGGGCCTACGAGCAGTACTTC.

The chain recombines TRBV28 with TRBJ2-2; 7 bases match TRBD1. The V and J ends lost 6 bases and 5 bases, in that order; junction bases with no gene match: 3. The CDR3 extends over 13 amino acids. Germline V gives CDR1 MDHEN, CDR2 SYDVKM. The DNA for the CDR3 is TGTGCCAGCAGACTACAGGGGACCGGGGAGCTGTTTTTT. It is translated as CASRLQGTGELFF.

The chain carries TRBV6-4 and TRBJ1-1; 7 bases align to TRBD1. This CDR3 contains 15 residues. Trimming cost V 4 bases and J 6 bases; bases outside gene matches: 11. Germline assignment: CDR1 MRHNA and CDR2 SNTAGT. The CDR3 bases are TGTGCCAGCAGTGTTGACAGGGCGCAAGGGGCTGAAGCTTTCTTT. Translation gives CASSVDRAQGAEAFF.

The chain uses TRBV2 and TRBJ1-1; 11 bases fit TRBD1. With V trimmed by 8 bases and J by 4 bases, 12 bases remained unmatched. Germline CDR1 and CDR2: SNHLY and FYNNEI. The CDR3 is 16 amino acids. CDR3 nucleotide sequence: TGTGCCAGCGAGGGGGCCGCCGGGACAGGGGGCACTGAAGCTTTCTTT. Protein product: CASEGAAGTGGTEAFF.